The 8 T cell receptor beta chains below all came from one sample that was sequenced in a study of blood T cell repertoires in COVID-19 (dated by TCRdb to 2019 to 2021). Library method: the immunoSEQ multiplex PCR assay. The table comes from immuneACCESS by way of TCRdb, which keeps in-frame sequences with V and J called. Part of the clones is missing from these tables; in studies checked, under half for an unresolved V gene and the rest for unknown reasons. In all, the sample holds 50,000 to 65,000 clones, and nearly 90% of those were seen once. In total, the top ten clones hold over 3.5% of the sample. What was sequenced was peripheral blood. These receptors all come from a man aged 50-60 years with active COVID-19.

DNA of the CDR3: TGTGCCAGCAGCGTACTAGCGGGGGGTCGGGTGACCCAGTACTTC. Protein: CASSVLAGGRVTQYF. V and J are TRBV9 and TRBJ2-5; 11 nucleotides match TRBD2. V shed 1 base, J shed 7 bases, and the junction held 6 bases outside the gene matches. The CDR3 loop spans 15 amino acids. CDR1 is SGDLS and CDR2 is YYNGEE in the germline V gene. The full variable domain, in which reference TRBV9 and TRBJ2-5 provide the parts outside the CDR3, is DSGVTQTPKHLITATGQRVTLRCSPRSGDLSVYWYQQSLDQGLQFLIQYYNGEERAKGNILERFSAQQFPDLHSELNLSSLELGDSALYFCASSVLAGGRVTQYFGPGTRLLVL.

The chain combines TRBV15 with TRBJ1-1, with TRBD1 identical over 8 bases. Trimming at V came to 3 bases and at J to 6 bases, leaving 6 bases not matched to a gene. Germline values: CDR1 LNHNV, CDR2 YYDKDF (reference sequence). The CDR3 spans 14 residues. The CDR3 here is CATSSRQGWSEAFF. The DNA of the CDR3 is TGTGCCACCAGCAGCCGACAGGGGTGGTCTGAAGCTTTCTTT.

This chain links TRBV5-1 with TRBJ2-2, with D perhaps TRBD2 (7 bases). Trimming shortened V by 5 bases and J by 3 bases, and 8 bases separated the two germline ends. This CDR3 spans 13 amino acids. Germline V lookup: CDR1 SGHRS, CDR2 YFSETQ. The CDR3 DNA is TGCGCCAGCAGAGGGGGGGACACCGGGGAGCTGTTTTTT. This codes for CASRGGDTGELFF. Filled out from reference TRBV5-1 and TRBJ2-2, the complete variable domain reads KAGVTQTPRYLIKTRGQQVTLSCSPISGHRSVSWYQQTPGQGLQFLFEYFSETQRNKGNFPGRFSGRQFSNSRSEMNVSTLELGDSALYLCASRGGDTGELFFGEGSRLTVL.

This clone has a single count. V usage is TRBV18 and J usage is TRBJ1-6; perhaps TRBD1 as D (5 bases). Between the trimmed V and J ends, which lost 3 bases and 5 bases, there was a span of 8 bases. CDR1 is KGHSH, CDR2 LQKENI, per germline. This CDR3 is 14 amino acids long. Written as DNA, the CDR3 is TGTGCCAGCTCACCGGCAGGGAATAATTCACCCCTCCACTTT. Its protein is CASSPAGNNSPLHF.

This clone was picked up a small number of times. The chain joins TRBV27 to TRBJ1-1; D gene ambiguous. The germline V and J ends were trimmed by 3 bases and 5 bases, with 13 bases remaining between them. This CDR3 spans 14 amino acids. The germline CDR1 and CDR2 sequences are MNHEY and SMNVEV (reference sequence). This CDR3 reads CASSFRGSWTEAFF. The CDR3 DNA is TGTGCCAGCAGTTTTCGGGGAAGCTGGACTGAAGCTTTCTTT.

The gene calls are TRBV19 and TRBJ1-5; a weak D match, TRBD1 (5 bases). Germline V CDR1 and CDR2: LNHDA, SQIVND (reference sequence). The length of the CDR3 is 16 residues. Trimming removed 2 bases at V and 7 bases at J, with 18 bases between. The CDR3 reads CASSIILRQGGQPQHF. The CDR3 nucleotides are TGTGCCAGTAGTATAATCTTACGGCAGGGCGGACAGCCCCAGCATTTT.

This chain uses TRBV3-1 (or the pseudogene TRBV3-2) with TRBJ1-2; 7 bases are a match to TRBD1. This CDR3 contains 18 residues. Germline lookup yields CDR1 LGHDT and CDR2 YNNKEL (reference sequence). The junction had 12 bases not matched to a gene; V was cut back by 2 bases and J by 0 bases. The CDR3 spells CASSQSLPFRGTNYGYTF. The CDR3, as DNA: TGTGCCAGCAGCCAATCGCTCCCCTTCAGGGGGACTAACTATGGCTACACCTTC.

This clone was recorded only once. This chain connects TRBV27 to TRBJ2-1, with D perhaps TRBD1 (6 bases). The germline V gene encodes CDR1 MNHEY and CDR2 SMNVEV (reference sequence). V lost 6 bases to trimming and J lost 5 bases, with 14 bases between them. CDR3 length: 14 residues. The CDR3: CASRNRGGHNEQFF. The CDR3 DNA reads TGTGCCAGCAGAAACCGTGGGGGCCACAATGAGCAGTTCTTC.